These 17 T cell receptor beta chains came from one sample sequenced in a study of cytomegalovirus exposure and HLA in healthy donors. Use of 60 Vbeta and 13 Jbeta primers characterized the PCR. TCRdb keeps only in-frame clones here, not all; method: immunoSEQ multiplex PCR. The sample includes 200,000 to 250,000 clones, roughly three quarters of them seen just once. The sequenced material came from PBMCs. These receptors all stem from a man between 50 and 59 years old in good health and CMV-seronegative.

The chain has TRBV7-6 and TRBJ1-2; D is unclear. The CDR3 spans 17 residues. CDR1 and CDR2 (germline): SGHVS, FNYEAQ. Trimming left V 1 base short and J 6 bases short, with 21 bases between. The CDR3 loop is CASSLGRVRVYGDGYTF. Here the CDR3 DNA reads TGTGCCAGCAGCTTAGGGCGGGTAAGGGTATACGGCGATGGCTACACCTTC.

The chain joins TRBV11-1 to TRBJ2-7; 7 bases align to TRBD2. The CDR3 runs 16 residues. Per germline, CDR1 SGHAT and CDR2 FQDESV (reference sequence). V lost 5 bases to trimming and J lost 1 base; unmatched junction nucleotides: 11. DNA for the CDR3: TGTGCCAGCAGCCCTCTTAGCGGTAGCGGGTCCTACGAGCAGTACTTC. It yields the protein CASSPLSGSGSYEQYF.

In DNA, the CDR3 is TGTGCCAGCTCACCGCGCGGGACTAGCTCTCGGGAGCAGTTCTTC. It specifies CASSPRGTSSREQFF. V and J are TRBV18 and TRBJ2-1, with 9 nucleotides matching TRBD2. The CDR3 length is 15 residues. Germline assignment: CDR1 KGHSH and CDR2 LQKENI. The V gene end was trimmed by 3 bases and the J gene end by 10 bases; junction bases not matched to a gene: 10.

The CDR3 coding sequence is TGTGCCAGCAGCGCGGAAGTCGGGACTAAATACGAGCAGTACTTC. The encoded protein is CASSAEVGTKYEQYF. The chain carries TRBV9 and TRBJ2-7, with 7 nucleotides matching TRBD2. The V gene end was trimmed by 3 bases and the J gene end by 4 bases; junction bases not matched to a gene: 10. The length of the CDR3 is 15 residues. CDR1 and CDR2 from the germline V gene are SGDLS and YYNGEE.

This clone was detected only a few times. The rearrangement uses TRBV29-1 and TRBJ2-7; 8 positions match TRBD2. Germline V CDR1 and CDR2: SQVTM, ANQGSEA. J was trimmed by 2 bases and V by 8 bases; bases with no gene match: 5. There are 12 residues in the CDR3. CDR3 in amino acids: CSPVGGAYEQYF. The CDR3, as DNA: TGCAGCCCCGTCGGGGGGGCCTACGAGCAGTACTTC.

Concerning this clone itself: One junction end disagrees with the germline gene, perhaps due to a read error. The V call is TRBV7-9, the J call TRBJ1-2; 7 positions match TRBD1. Germline CDR1 reads SEHNR; CDR2 reads FQNEAQ (reference sequence). This CDR3 comprises 15 residues. DNA for the CDR3: TGTTCCAGCAGCTTCTTAGGGACAGAACTCTATGGCTACACCTTC. Translation: CSSSFLGTELYGYTF.

This chain connects TRBV28 to TRBJ2-7; 11 bases map to TRBD1. Trimming took 7 bases from V and 7 from J; bases not matched to a gene: 12. Germline loops: CDR1 MDHEN, CDR2 SYDVKM. The CDR3 loop spans 15 amino acids. The CDR3 DNA sequence: TGTGCCAGCACCTCCGAGGGACAGGGGGTGCAAGAGCAGTACTTC. This codes for CASTSEGQGVQEQYF. Full variable domain (missing parts from reference TRBV28 and TRBJ2-7): DVKVTQSSRYLVKRTGEKVFLECVQDMDHENMFWYRQDPGLGLRLIYFSYDVKMKEKGDIPEGYSVSREKKERFSLILESASTNQTSMYLCASTSEGQGVQEQYFGPGTRLTVT.

The chain employs TRBV19 and TRBJ2-1; D not resolved. Per germline, CDR1 LNHDA and CDR2 SQIVND (reference sequence). V lost 4 bases, J lost 8 bases, and 9 bases lay in between. The CDR3 covers 12 residues. The CDR3 loop is CASSNSHYEQFF. CDR3 DNA sequence: TGTGCCAGTAGTAACAGCCACTATGAGCAGTTCTTC.

V usage is TRBV5-1 and J usage is TRBJ2-3; 13 bases map to TRBD2. This CDR3 region has 17 residues. The trim removed 4 bases at V and 0 bases at J, leaving 5 bases unmatched. Germline assignment: CDR1 SGHRS and CDR2 YFSETQ. The CDR3, as DNA: TGCGCCAGCAGCCCAGGGACTAGCGGGACTAGCACAGATACGCAGTATTTT. Amino acids: CASSPGTSGTSTDTQYF.

This clone is a singleton in its sample. The genes are TRBV2 and TRBJ2-3, with D possibly being TRBD1 (5 bases). Germline CDR1 SNHLY, CDR2 FYNNEI. This CDR3 contains 14 residues. The V end lost 9 bases, the J end lost 4 bases, and 17 bases lay between the germline ends. This CDR3 reads CAREGRASADTQYF. Here the CDR3 DNA reads TGTGCCAGAGAAGGCAGGGCGAGCGCAGATACGCAGTATTTT.

The chain carries TRBV6-1 and TRBJ2-7; perhaps TRBD2 as D (6 bases). Between the trimmed V and J ends, which lost 4 bases and 6 bases, there was a span of 19 bases. The CDR3 extends over 15 amino acids. From germline, CDR1 is MNHNS and CDR2 SASEGT. As DNA, the CDR3 is TGTGCCAGCAGTGTGGGCCAGGAGGGGTCGGCCGAGCAGTACTTC. Translating it yields CASSVGQEGSAEQYF.

J is TRBJ2-5 and V is TRBV28; D might be TRBD2 (5 bases). The CDR3 extends over 14 amino acids. The germline V gene encodes CDR1 MDHEN and CDR2 SYDVKM. The V end lost 3 bases, the J end lost 0 bases, and 8 bases lay between the germline ends. The CDR3 protein is CASSFLRDQETQYF. CDR3 DNA: TGTGCCAGCAGTTTCTTGCGGGACCAAGAGACCCAGTACTTC.

This chain links TRBV18 with TRBJ1-2; 7 bases line up with TRBD1. Trimming cost V 3 bases and J 7 bases; bases outside gene matches: 8. The length of the CDR3 is 14 residues. The germline V gene encodes CDR1 KGHSH and CDR2 LQKENI. This chain's CDR3 is CASSPPDREGGYTF. The CDR3 DNA reads TGTGCCAGCTCACCTCCCGACAGGGAAGGTGGCTACACCTTC.

This rearrangement joins TRBV6-5 to TRBJ2-1, with 7 positions matching TRBD1. Germline V lookup: CDR1 MNHEY, CDR2 SVGAGI. This CDR3 contains 14 residues. J lost 4 bases, V lost 2 bases, and 2 bases had no gene match. CDR3 region: CASSYGTDYNEQFF. The CDR3 DNA reads TGTGCCAGCAGTTACGGGACAGATTACAATGAGCAGTTCTTC.

The chain recombines TRBV15 with TRBJ2-2, with 13 nucleotides matching TRBD2. The germline V gene has CDR1 LNHNV and CDR2 YYDKDF (reference sequence). The CDR3 extends over 17 amino acids. Germline trimming cut 0 bases from V and 5 bases from J; bases unmatched to any gene: 3. CDR3: CATSRDGTSGITGELFF. As DNA, the CDR3 is TGTGCCACCAGCAGAGATGGGACTAGCGGGATTACCGGGGAGCTGTTTTTT.

V usage is TRBV4-1 and J usage is TRBJ2-5; 15 bases match TRBD2. CDR1 and CDR2 (germline): MGHRA, YSYEKL. The CDR3 totals 17 residues. V shed 4 bases and J 5 bases; nucleotides not matched to a gene: 8. In DNA, the CDR3 is TGCGCCAGCAGCCTAGGACTAGCGGGAGGGACCCTTGAGACCCAGTACTTC. Protein sequence: CASSLGLAGGTLETQYF.

The V gene is TRBV6-5, the J gene TRBJ1-2; 8 bases map to TRBD1. The CDR3 extends over 14 amino acids. Germline CDR1 and CDR2: MNHEY and SVGAGI. The V gene end was trimmed by 6 bases and the J gene end by 2 bases; junction bases not matched to a gene: 5. CDR3 amino acids: CASRTTGANYGYTF. The CDR3 coding sequence is TGTGCCAGCAGAACGACAGGGGCGAACTATGGCTACACCTTC.